A single sample gave rise to the 12 T cell receptor beta chains below, sequenced in a study of tumor-infiltrating lymphocytes in primary liver carcinoma. Total RNA (around 500 ng) served as template for TCR beta cDNA synthesis primed by a constant-region primer. Slightly modified ARM-PCR, run as three nested multiplex PCR rounds, produced the TCR beta libraries. PCR rounds one and two used TRBV1-TRBV30 forward primers with a C-beta reverse primer for around 11 cycles each. TCRdb used MiXCR to reprocess the multiplex PCR reads, holding one entry per CDR3 protein. Of approximately 76,000 distinct CDR3 sequences in the sample, 60% to 80% were seen once. Co-extraction of both nucleic acids (RNA and DNA) used about 20-33 mg of unsorted bulk tissue. Sequencing was carried out using liver tumor tissue from sampling region 4. As to subset: tumor region T4, right-lateral pole. The receptors stem from an older woman with primary liver carcinoma and hepatitis B virus infection.

Regarding this clonotype: A much larger clone sits a single nucleotide away, making a read error possible. The chain couples TRBV28 to TRBJ2-1; D remains unclear. This CDR3 comprises 14 residues. The germline V gene encodes CDR1 MDHEN and CDR2 SYDVKM. The DNA of the CDR3 is TGTGCCAGCAGCCACCAGGTGGCCAACAATGTGCAGTTCTTC. As protein: CASSHQVANNVQFF.

A remark on this clonotype: One base away lies a much larger clone, so this may be a sequencing read error. V usage is TRBV5-1 and J usage is TRBJ2-7; 9 bases agree with TRBD2. The CDR3 is 14 residues long. In germline, CDR1 is SGHRS, CDR2 YFSETQ. For the CDR3, the DNA is TGCGCCAGCAGCTTTAGCGGGAGTAGGAACGAGCAGTGCTTC. Translation: CASSFSGSRNEQCF. The variable domain in full, completed from reference TRBV5-1 and TRBJ2-7, reads KAGVTQTPRYLIKTRGQQVTLSCSPISGHRSVSWYQQTPGQGLQFLFEYFSETQRNKGNFPGRFSGRQFSNSRSEMNVSTLELGDSALYLCASSFSGSRNEQCFGPGTRLTVT.

This clonotype came up a few times. A much larger clone differs by one base, so this may be a read error. The chain has TRBV12-3 or TRBV12-4 and TRBJ2-1, with 8 bases aligning to TRBD2. The CDR3 spans 14 residues. CDR3 sequence (DNA): TGTGTCAGCAGAGGGAGCGGGAGCTACAATGAGCAGTTCTTC. Its translation: CVSRGSGSYNEQFF.

This chain joins TRBV28 and TRBJ2-1; no firm D call. V lost 6 bases and J 15 bases, leaving 18 bases between the germline ends. Germline V gene lookup returns CDR1 MDHEN and CDR2 SYDVKM. This CDR3 is built from 12 residues. CDR3 in DNA: TGTGCCAGCAGCTCCAGTTACAATGAACTGTTCTTC. Translated, it gives CASSSSYNELFF. Based on the CDR3 plus reference TRBV28 and TRBJ2-1, the full variable domain is DVKVTQSSRYLVKRTGEKVFLECVQDMDHENMFWYRQDPGLGLRLIYFSYDVKMKEKGDIPEGYSVSREKKERFSLILESASTNQTSMYLCASSSSYNELFFGPGTRLTVL.

As to this clonotype: This may be a read error: a much more frequent sequence differs by one nucleotide. The chain joins TRBV5-1 to TRBJ2-2; 9 nucleotides agree with TRBD1. The CDR3 covers 16 residues. Germline V lookup: CDR1 SGHRS, CDR2 YFSETQ. CDR3: CASSAGTGIWTGKLFF. CDR3 coding DNA: TGCGCCAGCAGCGCCGGGACAGGGATATGGACCGGGAAGCTGTTTTTT.

J is TRBJ1-5 and V is TRBV29-1; D is uncertain. The CDR3 length is 12 residues. CDR1 and CDR2 (germline): SQVTM, ANQGSEA. Deletions cut 6 bases from V and 9 bases from J, with 15 bases between. The CDR3 DNA sequence: TGCAGCGTCGGTAGCGCACCGGTGCCCCAGCATTTT. This gives the protein CSVGSAPVPQHF.

This clonotype was seen many times. This chain joins TRBV10-2 and TRBJ2-3; D might be TRBD2 (5 bases). The germline V gene has CDR1 WSHSY and CDR2 SAAADI. V lost 2 bases, J lost 1 base, and 7 bases lay in between. This CDR3 is 14 amino acids long. DNA for the CDR3: TGCGCCAGCAGTGAGAAACTAGGCACAGATACGCAGTATTTT. Residues: CASSEKLGTDTQYF.

With respect to this clonotype: One junction end disagrees with the germline gene, perhaps due to a read error. J is TRBJ2-1 and V is TRBV12-3 or TRBV12-4; 11 positions agree with TRBD2. The CDR3 spans 18 residues. The DNA for the CDR3 is TGTACCAGCAGTTTAGGTTCTAGCGGGAGGTCGTCCTACAATGACCAGTCCTTC. It is translated as CTSSLGSSGRSSYNDQSF.

This clonotype came up many times. This sequence joins TRBV6-4 and TRBJ2-1; possible D gene TRBD2, 6 bases. Trimming removed 6 bases at V and 9 bases at J, with 21 bases between. Germline CDR1 reads MRHNA; CDR2 reads SNTAGT. The CDR3 length is 15 residues. The CDR3 loop reads CASSPGTGEGGEQFF. DNA of the CDR3: TGTGCCAGCAGCCCTGGGACGGGAGAGGGAGGTGAGCAGTTCTTC.

This sequence joins TRBV9 and TRBJ2-1; TRBD2 aligns across 7 bases. The CDR3 runs 13 residues. Germline CDR1 reads SGDLS; CDR2 reads YYNGEE. V lost 2 bases and J lost 5; bases outside the gene matches: 1. CDR3 sequence reads: CASSVLADNEQFF. Here the CDR3 DNA reads TGTGCCAGCAGCGTCCTAGCGGACAATGAGCAGTTCTTC. The full variable domain, completed using reference TRBV9 and TRBJ2-1, is DSGVTQTPKHLITATGQRVTLRCSPRSGDLSVYWYQQSLDQGLQFLIQYYNGEERAKGNILERFSAQQFPDLHSELNLSSLELGDSALYFCASSVLADNEQFFGPGTRLTVL.

On this clonotype itself: One end of the junction fails to match germline, which may point to a read error. This rearrangement joins TRBV7-3 to TRBJ2-1; D is unresolved. Germline CDR1 SGHTA, CDR2 FQGTGA. The CDR3 totals 12 residues. CDR3 bases: TGTGTCAGCAGATCTGACTCCAATGAGCAGTTCTTC. This gives the protein CVSRSDSNEQFF.

Comments on this clonotype: The CDR3 ends on some other residue instead of the conserved phenylalanine or tryptophan, so this is likely a read error. The chain couples TRBV13 to TRBJ2-3; TRBD1 might be the D (5 bases). The germline V gene has CDR1 PRHDT and CDR2 FYEKMQ (reference sequence). Trimming removed 5 bases from V and 5 bases from J, with 23 bases in between. This CDR3 comprises 17 residues. CDR3 protein: CASSPPPKKWGIDTQYL. The CDR3 DNA is TGTGCCAGCAGCCCCCCTCCCAAAAAATGGGGCATAGATACGCAGTATCTT.